This T cell receptor beta chain comes out of a study of regulatory T cells in long-lasting Graves disease. The J segment lost 7 bases and the V segment lost 1 base, leaving 3 bases of the junction unmatched. CDR3 size: 16 residues. Germline V gene data show CDR1 as SNHLY and CDR2 as FYNNEI. Comments on this clonotype: Its antigen remains unidentified.

Described time point: newly diagnosed GD, antithyroid drugs for less than 3 months. The TCR library was made from RNA extracted from PBMCs. Study conclusions and caveats: For persistent Graves' patients, TCR diversity was lower than for newly diagnosed ones. New patients shared fewer public clonotypes (around 880) than persistent patients did (2,741).

Arm-PCR of CDR3 regions with iRepertoire HTBI primers generated TCR beta libraries. MiXCR, run by TCRdb on the multiplex PCR reads, gives a single entry per CDR3 protein. The profile shows around 450,000 distinct CDR3 sequences, about a sixth of them singletons. The same data also contributed to another study, on T cells in Graves' hyperthyroidism and ophthalmopathy. That work states: Patients aged 18 to 65 had newly diagnosed hyperthyroidism of under 2 months' duration. Researchers found most expanded thyroid clonotypes above 0.001 in blood as well.

Sample: peripheral blood mononuclear cells (PBMCs), taken at new diagnosis, from a patient treated with antithyroid drugs. The clonotype originates from a man aged 35 to 55 with Graves disease. V and J are TRBV2 and TRBJ2-1, with 14 bases identical to TRBD2. CDR3 sequence (DNA): TGTGCCAGCAGTGAAGAGGGACTAGCGGGAGTGAATGAGCAGTTCTTC. It encodes CASSEEGLAGVNEQFF.